This entry concerns a single T cell receptor beta chain. The sample originates from a study of blood T cell repertoires in COVID-19. About the study: Collection of acute and convalescent COVID-19 samples took place in the United States, Italy and Spain. T cells, B-cell-depleted T cells, or PBMCs provided the cDNA or gDNA that served as material.

Those enrolled in Seattle joined during active infection and were followed longitudinally afterward. Profiled with immunoSEQ multiplex PCR; TCRdb holds only in-frame clones, not every one. The sample lists 450,000 or so clones; 70% to 90% were seen once. V shed 5 bases and J shed 6 bases, with 16 bases lying between them. CDR1 and CDR2 from the germline V gene are LNHDA and SQIVND (reference sequence). CDR3 length: 14 residues. The chain employs TRBV19 and TRBJ1-2, with a possible D match to TRBD1 (5 bases). The sequencing input was peripheral blood. The clonotype originates from a man younger than 35 with COVID-19, enrolled during active disease. The CDR3 sequence is CASSPSPGSNGYTF. The CDR3 DNA reads as TGTGCCAGTAGTCCCTCACCAGGGTCGAATGGCTACACCTTC.